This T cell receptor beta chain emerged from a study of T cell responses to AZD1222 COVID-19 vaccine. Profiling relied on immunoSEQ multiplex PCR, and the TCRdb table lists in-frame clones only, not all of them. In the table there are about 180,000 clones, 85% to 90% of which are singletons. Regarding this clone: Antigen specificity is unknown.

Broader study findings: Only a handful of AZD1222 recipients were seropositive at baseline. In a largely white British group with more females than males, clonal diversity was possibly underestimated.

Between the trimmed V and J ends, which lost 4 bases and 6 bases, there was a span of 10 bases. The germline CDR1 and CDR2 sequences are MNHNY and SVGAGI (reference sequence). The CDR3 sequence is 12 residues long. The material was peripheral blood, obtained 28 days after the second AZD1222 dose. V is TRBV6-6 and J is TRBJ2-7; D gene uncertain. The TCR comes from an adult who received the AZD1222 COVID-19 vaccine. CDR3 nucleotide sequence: TGTGCCAGCAGTTCCCCCGCCGGCGAGCAGTACTTC. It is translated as CASSSPAGEQYF.